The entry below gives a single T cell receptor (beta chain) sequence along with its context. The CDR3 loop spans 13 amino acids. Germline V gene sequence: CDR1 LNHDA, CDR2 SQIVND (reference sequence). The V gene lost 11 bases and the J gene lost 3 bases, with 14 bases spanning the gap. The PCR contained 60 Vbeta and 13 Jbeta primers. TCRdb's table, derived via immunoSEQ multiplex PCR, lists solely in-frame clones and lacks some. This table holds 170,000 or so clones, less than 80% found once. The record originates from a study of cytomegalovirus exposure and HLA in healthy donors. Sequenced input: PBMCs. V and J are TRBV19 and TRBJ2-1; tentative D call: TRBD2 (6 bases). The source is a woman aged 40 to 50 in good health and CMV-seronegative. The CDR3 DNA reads TGTGCCTCGGGAGAACACCGCTACAATGAGCAGTTCTTC. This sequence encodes CASGEHRYNEQFF.